The 24 T cell receptor beta chains below all came from one sample that was sequenced in a study of blood T cells in healthy people across ages. Combining a sample-barcoded 5' primer with a J-beta primer mix, a second PCR ran for about 7 to 11 cycles. TCRdb re-derived calls from the 5' RACE reads in MiXCR, one entry per CDR3 protein. The data show 650,000 to 800,000 distinct CDR3 sequences, with under 55% seen just once and about a fifth held by the top ten. Material: blood. The receptor source for this set is a man in his 60s in good health.

This clonotype was seen a few times. At one boundary the junction diverges from the germline segment, which might be a read error. The chain has TRBV6-4 and TRBJ2-1, with 8 nucleotides matching TRBD2. Germline V CDR1 and CDR2: MRHNA, SNTAGT. This CDR3 spans 15 amino acids. The DNA of the CDR3 is TGTACCAGCAGTGACCGGGGGGGCACCACAGATGAGCAGTTCTTC. Amino acid sequence: CTSSDRGGTTDEQFF.

The chain combines TRBV7-8 with TRBJ2-5; 7 bases line up with TRBD2. CDR1 and CDR2 (germline): SGHVS, FQNEAQ. This CDR3 is built from 14 residues. Germline trimming cut 4 bases from V and 2 bases from J; bases unmatched to any gene: 4. CDR3 in DNA: TGTGCCAGCAGCTGGGAGGGTCGGCAAGAGACCCAGTACTTC. Amino acid sequence: CASSWEGRQETQYF. Drawing the rest from reference TRBV7-8 and TRBJ2-5, the complete variable domain is GAGVSQSPRYKVAKRGQDVALRCDPISGHVSLFWYQQALGQGPEFLTYFQNEAQLDKSGLPSDRFFAERPEGSVSTLKIQRTQQEDSAVYLCASSWEGRQETQYFGPGTRLLVL.

This chain links TRBV6-2 or TRBV6-3 with TRBJ1-6, with D uncertain. CDR1 is MNHEY, CDR2 SVGEGT, per germline. V was cut by 6 bases and J by 4 bases, with 4 bases left in between. The CDR3 extends over 12 amino acids. The CDR3 protein is CASRDYNSPLHF. In DNA form, the CDR3 reads TGTGCCAGCAGGGATTATAATTCACCCCTCCACTTT.

V usage is TRBV27 and J usage is TRBJ1-1; the D gene is possibly TRBD1 (5 bases). The CDR3 is made up of 15 amino acids. Between the trimmed V and J ends, which lost 3 bases and 0 bases, there was a span of 11 bases. Germline assignment: CDR1 MNHEY and CDR2 SMNVEV (reference sequence). CDR3 coding DNA: TGTGCCAGCAGTTTTACAGGCCTTTTGAACACTGAAGCTTTCTTT. It encodes CASSFTGLLNTEAFF.

This clonotype has a handful of counts. V usage is TRBV27 and J usage is TRBJ2-7; D is undetermined. The CDR3 covers 13 residues. Trimming left V 2 bases short and J 3 bases short, with 8 bases between. Germline loops: CDR1 MNHEY, CDR2 SMNVEV (reference sequence). The CDR3 here is CASSLGLVYEQYF. The CDR3 nucleotides are TGTGCCAGCAGTTTAGGTCTAGTCTACGAGCAGTACTTC.

This chain uses TRBV4-1 with TRBJ2-7; 7 bases are shared with TRBD1. CDR1 MGHRA and CDR2 YSYEKL come from the germline V gene. V trimming: 0 bases; J trimming: 1 base; junction bases outside the gene matches: 6. The CDR3 covers 16 residues. DNA for the CDR3: TGCGCCAGCAGCCAAGATCAAACAGGGGTTTCCTACGAGCAGTACTTC. Protein product: CASSQDQTGVSYEQYF.

The chain couples TRBV7-2 to TRBJ2-3, with D perhaps TRBD2 (6 bases). Germline V CDR1 and CDR2: SGHTA, FQGNSA. The V and J ends lost 4 bases and 0 bases respectively, with 11 bases between them. The CDR3 has 15 amino acids. The CDR3 DNA reads as TGTGCCAGCAGCTCACGGGCGGGAAGCACAGATACGCAGTATTTT. Protein sequence: CASSSRAGSTDTQYF.

This clonotype came up a few times. The chain recombines TRBV7-2 with TRBJ1-1; D is uncertain. The germline CDR1 and CDR2 sequences are SGHTA and FQGNSA. V lost 2 bases and J lost 5, with 9 bases in between. The CDR3 covers 13 residues. The CDR3 DNA follows: TGTGCCAGCAGCTTAAATGCGGGGACTGAAGCTTTCTTT. As protein: CASSLNAGTEAFF. Full variable domain (remainder filled in from reference TRBV7-2 and TRBJ1-1): GAGVSQSPSNKVTEKGKDVELRCDPISGHTALYWYRQSLGQGLEFLIYFQGNSAPDKSGLPSDRFSAERTGGSVSTLTIQRTQQEDSAVYLCASSLNAGTEAFFGQGTRLTVV.

V and J are TRBV20-1 and TRBJ2-5; D remains unclear. Trimming removed 0 bases from V and 11 bases from J, with 16 bases in between. The CDR3 runs 13 residues. The germline V gene has CDR1 DFQATT and CDR2 SNEGSKA (reference sequence). This CDR3 reads CSAREWTEDEQYF. CDR3 in DNA: TGCAGTGCTAGAGAATGGACGGAAGATGAGCAGTACTTC.

The V call is TRBV7-2, the J call TRBJ1-3; perhaps TRBD1 as D (6 bases). Trimming took off 3 bases at V and 4 bases at J, with 22 bases between the two ends. The CDR3 is made up of 18 amino acids. In germline, CDR1 is SGHTA, CDR2 FQGNSA. The CDR3: CASSLAGGAAITGNTIYF. DNA of the CDR3: TGTGCCAGCAGCTTGGCCGGGGGGGCAGCTATCACAGGAAACACCATATATTTT.

This clonotype came up many times. The genes are TRBV6-6 and TRBJ2-5; D might be TRBD1 (5 bases). Germline V gene data show CDR1 as MNHNY and CDR2 as SVGAGI (reference sequence). Trimming left V 6 bases short and J 5 bases short, with 10 bases between. The CDR3 sequence is 12 residues long. The DNA of the CDR3 is TGTGCCAGCAGCTACGCAGGGGAGACCCAGTACTTC. Protein: CASSYAGETQYF.

This clonotype was found many times. The rearrangement joins TRBV13 to TRBJ2-1, with D maybe TRBD1 (6 bases). Germline V gene data show CDR1 as PRHDT and CDR2 as FYEKMQ (reference sequence). The ends were cut back, 5 bases at V and 12 bases at J, with 11 bases in the middle. This CDR3 spans 11 amino acids. CDR3: CASSPGHRQFF. The CDR3 bases are TGTGCCAGCAGCCCGGGACACCGGCAGTTCTTC.

This clonotype has more than one count but fewer than ten. This chain joins TRBV11-2 and TRBJ2-7; no clear D. V lost 2 bases to trimming and J lost 3 bases, with 14 bases between them. This CDR3 is built from 15 residues. CDR1 SGHAT and CDR2 FQNNGV come from the germline V gene. CDR3 loop: CASSLIHKIIYEQYF. CDR3 DNA: TGTGCCAGCAGCTTAATCCATAAAATCATCTACGAGCAGTACTTC.

This chain connects TRBV7-2 to TRBJ2-1; D is uncertain. Germline values: CDR1 SGHTA, CDR2 FQGNSA. The CDR3 contains 13 residues. Trimming left V 0 bases short and J 6 bases short, with 6 bases between. The CDR3 reads CASSLAHSNEQFF. The CDR3 nucleotides are TGTGCCAGCAGCTTAGCGCACAGCAATGAGCAGTTCTTC.

There are a few counts of this clonotype. The chain combines TRBV6-6 with TRBJ2-7; TRBD2 aligns across 16 bases. The CDR3 totals 16 residues. The J segment lost 3 bases and the V segment lost 6 bases, leaving 5 bases of the junction unmatched. CDR1 and CDR2 from the germline V gene are MNHNY and SVGAGI (reference sequence). This CDR3 reads CASSSGLAGGNYEQYF. CDR3 DNA: TGTGCCAGCAGCTCGGGACTAGCGGGGGGGAACTACGAGCAGTACTTC.

This clonotype was picked up a small number of times. CDR3 nucleotide sequence: TGCAGTGCATACCAGGAGGGGTCTGGGGCCAACGTCCTGACTTTC. This gives the protein CSAYQEGSGANVLTF. The chain recombines TRBV20-1 with TRBJ2-6; a weak D match, TRBD2 (6 bases). The germline V gene has CDR1 DFQATT and CDR2 SNEGSKA (reference sequence). CDR3 size: 15 residues. V lost 6 bases, J lost 1 base, and 13 bases lay in between.

A few counts support this clonotype. J is TRBJ2-7 and V is TRBV6-6; D may be TRBD1 (5 bases). The V gene lost 5 bases and the J gene lost 6 bases, with 14 bases spanning the gap. The CDR3 has 13 residues. From germline, CDR1 is MNHNY and CDR2 SVGAGI (reference sequence). In nucleotides, the CDR3 is TGTGCCAGCAGTGACCTGATCAGGGCCGAGCAGTACTTC. Translation gives CASSDLIRAEQYF.

Comments on this clonotype: One junction end does not reproduce the germline sequence, and a read error may be involved. The gene calls are TRBV20-1 and TRBJ1-4; D gene unclear. The CDR3 totals 14 residues. CDR1 DFQATT and CDR2 SNEGSKA come from the germline V gene (reference sequence). In DNA, the CDR3 is TGCAGTGCCAGAGCATCGGGAACTAATGAAAAACTGTTTTTT. Its protein product is CSARASGTNEKLFF.

This chain connects TRBV6-2 or TRBV6-3 to TRBJ2-7; D might be TRBD1 (5 bases). This CDR3 has 15 residues. Trimming removed 4 bases at V and 4 bases at J, with 17 bases between. The germline V gene has CDR1 MNHEY and CDR2 SVGEGT. The CDR3 here is CASSSLGAREYEQYF. The CDR3 nucleotides read TGTGCCAGCAGTTCCTTAGGGGCAAGGGAATACGAGCAGTACTTC.

This clonotype was found a few times. The V call is TRBV27, the J call TRBJ1-5, with 8 nucleotides matching TRBD1. The germline gives CDR1 MNHEY, CDR2 SMNVEV (reference sequence). V was clipped by 5 bases and J by 6 bases; unmatched bases: 9. CDR3 length: 15 amino acids. The CDR3 loop reads CASSKNGQGSQPQHF. In DNA form, the CDR3 reads TGTGCCAGCAGTAAAAACGGACAGGGCAGTCAGCCCCAGCATTTT.

The chain uses TRBV6-2 or TRBV6-3 and TRBJ2-3, with TRBD2 matching 12 bases. The CDR3 loop spans 16 amino acids. Germline CDR1 and CDR2: MNHEY and SVGEGT. J lost 6 bases, V lost 6 bases, and 10 bases had no gene match. The CDR3 region has the DNA TGTGCCAGCAGGGGCATCAGGACTAGCGGGGTCGATACGCAGTATTTT. Its protein is CASRGIRTSGVDTQYF.

This clonotype was picked up a small number of times. V gene TRBV6-2 or TRBV6-3 combines with J gene TRBJ1-2; D gene ambiguous. Trimming took 10 bases from V and 3 from J, leaving 15 bases between them. The CDR3 has 13 amino acids. The germline gives CDR1 MNHEY, CDR2 SVGEGT. The CDR3 bases are TGTGCCACCCAACGCGGGCGATACTATGGCTACACCTTC. Translation: CATQRGRYYGYTF.

This clonotype showed up just a few times. The chain recombines TRBV20-1 with TRBJ2-7; 8 nucleotides agree with TRBD1. The V and J ends lost 5 bases and 2 bases, in that order; junction bases with no gene match: 8. Germline loops: CDR1 DFQATT, CDR2 SNEGSKA (reference sequence). The CDR3 is made up of 14 amino acids. The CDR3 is CSARSPTGAYEQYF. The CDR3 DNA is TGCAGTGCTCGAAGTCCGACAGGGGCCTACGAGCAGTACTTC.

The chain joins TRBV18 to TRBJ2-5; D gene uncertain. The germline CDR1 and CDR2 sequences are KGHSH and LQKENI. The CDR3 contains 16 residues. The V end was cut by 3 bases, the J end by 5 bases, with 19 bases between. The CDR3 sequence is CASSPPDGVYGETQYF. DNA for the CDR3: TGTGCCAGCTCACCCCCGGACGGAGTTTACGGGGAGACCCAGTACTTC.